This T cell receptor beta chain was sequenced in a study of liver allograft versus peripheral blood T cells. Across the study: Graft-liver T cell receptor repertoires were compared against recipient peripheral blood repertoires. Findings and limits, study-wide: Liver allografts reportedly held T cell receptor repertoires unlike those in peripheral blood.

Note on this clonotype: No antigen is known for it.

V lost 11 bases and J 3 bases, leaving 14 bases between the germline ends. The CDR3 is made up of 13 amino acids. Germline CDR1 is MDHEN and CDR2 is SYDVKM. TCRdb re-derived calls from the reads in MiXCR, one entry per CDR3 protein. The sample carries about 8,000 distinct CDR3 sequences, around a sixth recorded once. This receptor was identified in a human patient who had a liver transplant. Some T cells may be provided by the graft donor. This rearrangement joins TRBV28 to TRBJ1-5, with a tentative D call TRBD1 (5 bases). CDR3: CAGGGRNNQPQHF. The CDR3 region has the DNA TGTGCCGGGGGTGGGAGAAACAATCAGCCCCAGCATTTT.